The rows below give T cell receptor beta chains drawn from one sample of a study of cytomegalovirus exposure and HLA in healthy donors. Repertoires were generated with immunoSEQ multiplex PCR, while TCRdb's copy carries only in-frame clones and drops some. The sample carries 250,000 to 400,000 clones, about 90% recorded once. Sequencing was done on a sample of PBMCs. The receptors were sampled from a young woman in good health and CMV-seropositive. CDR3s include the opening cysteine and the closing phenylalanine or tryptophan. The order of the fields is J gene, V gene, clone size, D gene, CDR3 DNA, CDR3 protein. The D gene is left open where the match is weak. Rows give clone size only sometimes, using once, few, many, or a class for an expanded clone.

J gene: TRBJ2-3; V gene: TRBV29-1; clone size: NA; D gene: NA; CDR3 DNA: TGCAGCGTTGGGATCTCGGGTGCATTCGGGATCGGGGATACGCAGTATTTT; CDR3 protein: CSVGISGAFGIGDTQYF
J gene: TRBJ1-4; V gene: TRBV28; clone size: NA; D gene: NA; CDR3 DNA: TGTGCCAGCGACTCCCCCAATGAAAAACTGTTTTTT; CDR3 protein: CASDSPNEKLFF
J gene: TRBJ2-1; V gene: TRBV7-7; clone size: NA; D gene: TRBD1; CDR3 DNA: TGTGCCAGCAGCGTCCGTCCGGGACAGGGGAAGAATGAGCAGTTCTTC; CDR3 protein: CASSVRPGQGKNEQFF
J gene: TRBJ1-1; V gene: TRBV2; clone size: NA; D gene: TRBD1; CDR3 DNA: TGTGCCAGCTCCACTCCGGGACAGGGGGCCATCCGGCCAGAAGCTTTCTTT; CDR3 protein: CASSTPGQGAIRPEAFF
J gene: TRBJ2-7; V gene: TRBV27; clone size: NA; D gene: TRBD1; CDR3 DNA: TGTGCCAGCAGGTCCGGACCCAGGGGGATCTACGAGCAGTACTTC; CDR3 protein: CASRSGPRGIYEQYF
J gene: TRBJ2-7; V gene: TRBV10-1; clone size: NA; D gene: NA; CDR3 DNA: TGCGCCAGCAGTGATTCCGAGACCGCATACGAGCAGTACTTC; CDR3 protein: CASSDSETAYEQYF
J gene: TRBJ2-3; V gene: TRBV5-1; clone size: NA; D gene: NA; CDR3 DNA: TGCGCCAGCAGCTTGGTCCCAGGGCTCGGCACAGATACGCAGTATTTT; CDR3 protein: CASSLVPGLGTDTQYF
J gene: TRBJ2-5; V gene: TRBV9; clone size: NA; D gene: TRBD2; CDR3 DNA: TGTGCCAGCAGCGTAGCTAGCGGGACCCAAGAGACCCAGTACTTC; CDR3 protein: CASSVASGTQETQYF
J gene: TRBJ1-1; V gene: TRBV30; clone size: NA; D gene: NA; CDR3 DNA: TGTGCCTGGACCCGGGCCCACACTGAAGCTTTCTTT; CDR3 protein: CAWTRAHTEAFF
J gene: TRBJ1-4; V gene: TRBV5-4; clone size: NA; D gene: TRBD1; CDR3 DNA: TGTGCCAGCAGCTTGGCCGGGACAGGGGATGAAAAACTGTTTTTT; CDR3 protein: CASSLAGTGDEKLFF
J gene: TRBJ1-1; V gene: TRBV18; clone size: NA; D gene: NA; CDR3 DNA: TGTGCCAGCTCACAGAGGGAAGGGACTCTAGGGGCCACTGAAGCTTTCTTT; CDR3 protein: CASSQREGTLGATEAFF
J gene: TRBJ1-1; V gene: TRBV9; clone size: NA; D gene: NA; CDR3 DNA: TGTGCCAGCAGCGTAGATCCAAAGGGGACGGGGATGAACACTGAAGCTTTCTTT; CDR3 protein: CASSVDPKGTGMNTEAFF
J gene: TRBJ1-5; V gene: TRBV28; clone size: NA; D gene: TRBD1; CDR3 DNA: TGTGCCAGCAGTCTGACAGGGGGCTGGGGTAGGAGCAATCAGCCCCAGCATTTT; CDR3 protein: CASSLTGGWGRSNQPQHF
J gene: TRBJ1-4; V gene: TRBV2; clone size: NA; D gene: NA; CDR3 DNA: TGTGCCAGCAGGACGGACAGTGCTAATGAAAAACTGTTTTTT; CDR3 protein: CASRTDSANEKLFF
J gene: TRBJ2-2; V gene: TRBV5-4; clone size: NA; D gene: NA; CDR3 DNA: TGTGCCAGCAGCTGGACAGCAAACACCGGGGAGCTGTTTTTT; CDR3 protein: CASSWTANTGELFF
J gene: TRBJ1-5; V gene: TRBV28; clone size: NA; D gene: NA; CDR3 DNA: TGTGCCAGCAGTTTATTAGGGTTGGGGAATCAGCCCCAGCATTTT; CDR3 protein: CASSLLGLGNQPQHF
J gene: TRBJ1-6; V gene: TRBV13; clone size: NA; D gene: NA; CDR3 DNA: TGTGCCAGCAGCTTAGGGCGTAGCTCCTATAATTCACCCCTCCACTTT; CDR3 protein: CASSLGRSSYNSPLHF
J gene: TRBJ2-2; V gene: TRBV5-1; clone size: NA; D gene: NA; CDR3 DNA: TGCGCCAGCAGCTTGGTCGGGGGAAACACCGGGGAGCTGTTTTTT; CDR3 protein: CASSLVGGNTGELFF
J gene: TRBJ2-1; V gene: TRBV6-5; clone size: once; D gene: NA; CDR3 DNA: TGTGCCAGCAGTTACTCCAGCCACAATGAGCAGTTCTTC; CDR3 protein: CASSYSSHNEQFF
J gene: TRBJ2-7; V gene: TRBV6-5; clone size: NA; D gene: TRBD1; CDR3 DNA: TGTGCCACCATAAATCAGGGGGCCTACGAGCAGTACTTC; CDR3 protein: CATINQGAYEQYF
J gene: TRBJ1-5; V gene: TRBV19; clone size: NA; D gene: NA; CDR3 DNA: TGTGCCACATCAATACCGTATAGCAATCAGCCCCAGCATTTT; CDR3 protein: CATSIPYSNQPQHF
J gene: TRBJ2-3; V gene: TRBV11-3; clone size: NA; D gene: NA; CDR3 DNA: TGTGCCAGCAGCCTCAATTTTGATACGCAGTATTTT; CDR3 protein: CASSLNFDTQYF
J gene: TRBJ1-4; V gene: TRBV29-1; clone size: NA; D gene: NA; CDR3 DNA: TGCAGCGTTGTGGGGGTCCTACGGGGTAATGAAAAACTGTTTTTT; CDR3 protein: CSVVGVLRGNEKLFF
J gene: TRBJ1-2; V gene: TRBV27; clone size: NA; D gene: NA; CDR3 DNA: TGTGCCAGCAGTTTGGCCCGAACCCATGGCTACACCTTC; CDR3 protein: CASSLARTHGYTF
J gene: TRBJ2-2; V gene: TRBV27; clone size: NA; D gene: NA; CDR3 DNA: TGTGCCAGCACCCCGCGACCCCTGGGCACCGGGGAGCTGTTTTTT; CDR3 protein: CASTPRPLGTGELFF
J gene: TRBJ2-3; V gene: TRBV6-1; clone size: NA; D gene: NA; CDR3 DNA: TGTGCCAGCACGAGGACAGATACGCAGTATTTT; CDR3 protein: CASTRTDTQYF
J gene: TRBJ1-5; V gene: TRBV28; clone size: NA; D gene: NA; CDR3 DNA: TGTGCCAGCAGTTTTGGGATTATAGGGATGAATCAGCCCCAGCATTTT; CDR3 protein: CASSFGIIGMNQPQHF
J gene: TRBJ1-6; V gene: TRBV28; clone size: NA; D gene: NA; CDR3 DNA: TGTGCCAGCAGTGCGCCGGACAGTCTAATTAATTCACCCCTCCACTTT; CDR3 protein: CASSAPDSLINSPLHF
J gene: TRBJ2-5; V gene: TRBV5-6; clone size: NA; D gene: NA; CDR3 DNA: TGTGCCAGCAGCCGACCGGGGGCTCAAGAGACCCAGTACTTC; CDR3 protein: CASSRPGAQETQYF
J gene: TRBJ2-5; V gene: TRBV2; clone size: NA; D gene: NA; CDR3 DNA: TGTGCCGGTAGTATCCCTCAACGCGAGACCCAGTACTTC; CDR3 protein: CAGSIPQRETQYF
J gene: TRBJ2-3; V gene: TRBV4-3; clone size: NA; D gene: TRBD2; CDR3 DNA: TGCGCCAGCAGCCAAGATCTTGGCGGGGGACTCACAGATACGCAGTATTTT; CDR3 protein: CASSQDLGGGLTDTQYF